This TCR beta chain was recorded in a study of early T cells in non-severe SARS-CoV-2 infection. The CDR3 consists of 16 residues. Each CDR3 protein gets one entry after TCRdb re-called the 5' RACE reads with MiXCR. Of around 83,000 distinct CDR3 sequences listed, roughly a tenth were seen once; the top ten hold 8% to 10%. Many counts were recorded for this clonotype. The chain couples TRBV21-1 to TRBJ2-3. TRBV21-1 is noted as a pseudogene. The receptor comes from an adult who was a healthcare worker with PCR-confirmed SARS-CoV-2 infection or an uninfected control (not recorded which). The starting material was whole blood, obtained at baseline. CDR3 loop: CASSNQIPLRTDTQYF. Here the CDR3 DNA reads TGTGCCAGCAGCAATCAGATACCTCTTCGCACAGATACGCAGTATTTT.